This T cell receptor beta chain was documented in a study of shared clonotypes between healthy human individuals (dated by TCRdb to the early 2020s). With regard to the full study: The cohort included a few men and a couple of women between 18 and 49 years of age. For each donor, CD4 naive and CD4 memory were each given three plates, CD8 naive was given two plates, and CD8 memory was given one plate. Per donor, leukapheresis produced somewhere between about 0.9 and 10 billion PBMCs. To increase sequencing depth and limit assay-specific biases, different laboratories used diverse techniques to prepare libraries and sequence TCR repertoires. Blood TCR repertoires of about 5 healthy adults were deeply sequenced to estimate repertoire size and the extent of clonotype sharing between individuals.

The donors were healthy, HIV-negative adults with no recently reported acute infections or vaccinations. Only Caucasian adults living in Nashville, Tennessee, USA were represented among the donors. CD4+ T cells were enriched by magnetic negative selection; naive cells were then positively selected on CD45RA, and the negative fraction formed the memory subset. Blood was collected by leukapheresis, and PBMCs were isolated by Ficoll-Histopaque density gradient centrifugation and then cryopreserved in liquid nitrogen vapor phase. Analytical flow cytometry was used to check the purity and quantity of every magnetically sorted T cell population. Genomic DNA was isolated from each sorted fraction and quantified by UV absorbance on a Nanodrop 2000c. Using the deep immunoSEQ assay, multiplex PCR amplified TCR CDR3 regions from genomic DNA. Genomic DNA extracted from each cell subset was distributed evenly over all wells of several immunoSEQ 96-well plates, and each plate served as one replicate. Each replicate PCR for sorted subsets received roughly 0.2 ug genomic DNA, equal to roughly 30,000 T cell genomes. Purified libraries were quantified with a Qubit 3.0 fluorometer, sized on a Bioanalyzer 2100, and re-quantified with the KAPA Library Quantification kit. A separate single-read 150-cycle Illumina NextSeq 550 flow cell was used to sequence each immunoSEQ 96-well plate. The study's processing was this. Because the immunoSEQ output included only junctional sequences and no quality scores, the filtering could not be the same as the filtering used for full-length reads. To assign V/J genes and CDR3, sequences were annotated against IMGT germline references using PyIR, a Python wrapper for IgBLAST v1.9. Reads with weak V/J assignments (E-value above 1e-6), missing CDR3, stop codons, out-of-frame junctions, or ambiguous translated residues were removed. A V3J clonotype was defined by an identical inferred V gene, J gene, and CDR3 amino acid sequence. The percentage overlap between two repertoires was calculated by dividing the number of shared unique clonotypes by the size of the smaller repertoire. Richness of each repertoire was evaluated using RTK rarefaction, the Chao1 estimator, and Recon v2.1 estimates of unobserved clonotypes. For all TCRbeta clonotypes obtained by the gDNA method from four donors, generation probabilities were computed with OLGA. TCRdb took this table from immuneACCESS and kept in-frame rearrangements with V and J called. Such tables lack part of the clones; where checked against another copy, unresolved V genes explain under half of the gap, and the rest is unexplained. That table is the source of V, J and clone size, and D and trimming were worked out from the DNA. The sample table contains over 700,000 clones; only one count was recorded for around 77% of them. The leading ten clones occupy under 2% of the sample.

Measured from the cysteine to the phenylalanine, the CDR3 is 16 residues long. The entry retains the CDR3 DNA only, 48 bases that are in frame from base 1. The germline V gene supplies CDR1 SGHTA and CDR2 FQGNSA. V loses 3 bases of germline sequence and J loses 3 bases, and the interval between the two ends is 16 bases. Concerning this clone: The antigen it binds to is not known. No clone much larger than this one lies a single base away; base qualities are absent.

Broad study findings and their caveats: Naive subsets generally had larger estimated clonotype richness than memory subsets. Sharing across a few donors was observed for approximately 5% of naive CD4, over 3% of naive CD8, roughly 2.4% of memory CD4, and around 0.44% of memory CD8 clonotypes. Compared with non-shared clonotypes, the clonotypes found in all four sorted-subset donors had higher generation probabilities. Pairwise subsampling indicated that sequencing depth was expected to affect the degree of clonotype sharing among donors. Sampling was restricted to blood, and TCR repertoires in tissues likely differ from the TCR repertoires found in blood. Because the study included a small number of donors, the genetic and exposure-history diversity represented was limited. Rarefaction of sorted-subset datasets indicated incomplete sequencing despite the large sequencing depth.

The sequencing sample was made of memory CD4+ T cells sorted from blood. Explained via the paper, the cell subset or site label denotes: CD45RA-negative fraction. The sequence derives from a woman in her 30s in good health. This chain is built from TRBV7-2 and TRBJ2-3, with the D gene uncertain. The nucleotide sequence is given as TGTGCCAGCAGCTTTTTCTCCAGCTCCCTAACAGATACGCAGTATTTT. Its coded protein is CASSFFSSSLTDTQYF.